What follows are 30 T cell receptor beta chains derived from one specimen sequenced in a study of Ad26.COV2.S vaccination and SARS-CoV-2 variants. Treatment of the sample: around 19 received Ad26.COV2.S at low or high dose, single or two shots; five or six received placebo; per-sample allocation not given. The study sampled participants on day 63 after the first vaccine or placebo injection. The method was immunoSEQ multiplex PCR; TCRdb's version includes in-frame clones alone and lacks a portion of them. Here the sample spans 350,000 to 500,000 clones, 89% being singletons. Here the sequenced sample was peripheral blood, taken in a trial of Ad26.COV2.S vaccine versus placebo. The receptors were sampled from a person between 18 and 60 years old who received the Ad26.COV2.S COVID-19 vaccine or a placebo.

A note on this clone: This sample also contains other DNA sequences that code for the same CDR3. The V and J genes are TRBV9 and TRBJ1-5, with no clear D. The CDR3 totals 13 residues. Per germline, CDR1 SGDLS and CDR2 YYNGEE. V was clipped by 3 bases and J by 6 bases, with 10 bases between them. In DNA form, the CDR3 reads TGTGCCAGCAGCGAATCACCGTTTCAGCCCCAGCATTTT. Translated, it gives CASSESPFQPQHF. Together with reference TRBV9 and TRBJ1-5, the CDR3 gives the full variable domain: DSGVTQTPKHLITATGQRVTLRCSPRSGDLSVYWYQQSLDQGLQFLIQYYNGEERAKGNILERFSAQQFPDLHSELNLSSLELGDSALYFCASSESPFQPQHFGDGTRLSIL.

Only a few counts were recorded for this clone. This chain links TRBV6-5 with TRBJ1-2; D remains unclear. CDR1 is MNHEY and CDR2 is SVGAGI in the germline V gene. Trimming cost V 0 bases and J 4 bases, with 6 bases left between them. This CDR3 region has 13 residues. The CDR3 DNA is TGTGCCAGCAGTTACTCGGAGGGCTATGGCTACACCTTC. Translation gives CASSYSEGYGYTF.

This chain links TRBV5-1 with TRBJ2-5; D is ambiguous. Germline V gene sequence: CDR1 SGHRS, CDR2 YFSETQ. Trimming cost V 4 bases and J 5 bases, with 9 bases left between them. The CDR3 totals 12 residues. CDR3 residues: CASSELLETQYF. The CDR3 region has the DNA TGCGCCAGCAGCGAGCTCCTGGAGACCCAGTACTTC.

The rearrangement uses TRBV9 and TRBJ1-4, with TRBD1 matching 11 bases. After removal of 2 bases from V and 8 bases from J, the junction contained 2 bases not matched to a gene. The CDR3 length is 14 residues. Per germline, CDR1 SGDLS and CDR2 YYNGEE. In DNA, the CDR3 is TGTGCCAGCAGCGTGGGACAGGGGGACGAAAAACTGTTTTTT. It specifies CASSVGQGDEKLFF.

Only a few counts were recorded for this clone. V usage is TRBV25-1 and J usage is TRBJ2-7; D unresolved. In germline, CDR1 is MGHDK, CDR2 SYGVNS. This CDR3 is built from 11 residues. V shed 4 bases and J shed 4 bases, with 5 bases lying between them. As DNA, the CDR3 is TGTGCCAGCAGTGCAGTTTACGAGCAGTACTTC. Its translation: CASSAVYEQYF.

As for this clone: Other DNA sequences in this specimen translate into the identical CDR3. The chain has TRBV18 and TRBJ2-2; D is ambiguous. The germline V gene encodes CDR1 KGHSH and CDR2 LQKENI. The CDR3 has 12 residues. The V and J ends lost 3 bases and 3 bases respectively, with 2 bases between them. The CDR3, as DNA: TGTGCCAGCTCACCGGACACCGGGGAGCTGTTTTTT. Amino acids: CASSPDTGELFF.

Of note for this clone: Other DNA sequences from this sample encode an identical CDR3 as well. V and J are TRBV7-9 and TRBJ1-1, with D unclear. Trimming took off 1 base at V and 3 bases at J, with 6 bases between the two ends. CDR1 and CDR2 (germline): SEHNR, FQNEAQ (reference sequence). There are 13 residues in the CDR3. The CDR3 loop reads CASSLEGDTEAFF. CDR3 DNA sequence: TGTGCCAGCAGCTTAGAGGGAGACACTGAAGCTTTCTTT.

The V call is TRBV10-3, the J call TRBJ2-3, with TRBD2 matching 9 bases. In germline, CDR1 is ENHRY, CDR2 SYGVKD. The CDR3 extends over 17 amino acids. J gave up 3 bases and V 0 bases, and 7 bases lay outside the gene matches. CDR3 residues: CAISESRASGITDTQYF. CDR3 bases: TGTGCCATCAGTGAGTCGAGGGCTAGCGGGATAACAGATACGCAGTATTTT.

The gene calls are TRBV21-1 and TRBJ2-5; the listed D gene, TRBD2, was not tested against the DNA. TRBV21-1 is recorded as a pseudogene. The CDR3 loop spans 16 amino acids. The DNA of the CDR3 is TGTGCCAGCAGCAAAATTAGTCGGGAAGTCCAAGAGACCCAGTACTTC. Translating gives CASSKISREVQETQYF.

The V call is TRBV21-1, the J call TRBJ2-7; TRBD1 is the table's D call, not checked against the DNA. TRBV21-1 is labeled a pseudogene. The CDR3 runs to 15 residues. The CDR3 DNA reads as TGTGCCAGCAGCCCGCCCAGGGGGTTGGGGTACGAGCAGTACGTC. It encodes CASSPPRGLGYEQYV.

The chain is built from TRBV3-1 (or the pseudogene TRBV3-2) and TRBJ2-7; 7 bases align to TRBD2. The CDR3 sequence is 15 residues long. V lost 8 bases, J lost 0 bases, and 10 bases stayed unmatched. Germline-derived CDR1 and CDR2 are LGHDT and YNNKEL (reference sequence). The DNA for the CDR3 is TGTGCCAGCTGGGGAGGGACCGCTAGCTCCTACGAGCAGTACTTC. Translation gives CASWGGTASSYEQYF.

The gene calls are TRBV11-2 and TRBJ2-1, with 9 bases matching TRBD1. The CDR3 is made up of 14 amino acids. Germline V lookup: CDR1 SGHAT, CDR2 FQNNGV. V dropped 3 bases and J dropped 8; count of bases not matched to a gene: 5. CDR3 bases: TGTGCCAGCAGCTTTGGGACAGGGCTTTATGAGCAGTTCTTC. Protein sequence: CASSFGTGLYEQFF. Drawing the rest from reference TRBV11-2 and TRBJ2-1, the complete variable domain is EAGVAQSPRYKIIEKRQSVAFWCNPISGHATLYWYQQILGQGPKLLIQFQNNGVVDDSQLPKDRFSAERLKGVDSTLKIQPAKLEDSAVYLCASSFGTGLYEQFFGPGTRLTVL.

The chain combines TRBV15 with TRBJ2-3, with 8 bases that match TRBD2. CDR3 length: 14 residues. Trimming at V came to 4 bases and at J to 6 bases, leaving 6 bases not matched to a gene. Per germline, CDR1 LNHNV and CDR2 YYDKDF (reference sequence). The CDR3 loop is CATSTSGRIDTQYF. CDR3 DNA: TGTGCCACCAGCACAAGCGGGAGAATCGATACGCAGTATTTT.

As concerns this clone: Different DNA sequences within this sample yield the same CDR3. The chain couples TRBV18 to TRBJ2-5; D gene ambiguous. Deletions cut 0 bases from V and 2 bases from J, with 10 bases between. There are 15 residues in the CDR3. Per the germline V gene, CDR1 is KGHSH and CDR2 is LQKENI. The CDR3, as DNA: TGTGCCAGCTCACCACCTGGCAGTCTTCAAGAGACCCAGTACTTC. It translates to CASSPPGSLQETQYF.

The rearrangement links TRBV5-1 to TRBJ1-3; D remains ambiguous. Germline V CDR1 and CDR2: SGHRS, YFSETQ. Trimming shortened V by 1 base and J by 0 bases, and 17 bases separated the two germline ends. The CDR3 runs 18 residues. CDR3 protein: CASSLFPPGHTSGNTIYF. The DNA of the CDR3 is TGCGCCAGCAGCTTGTTTCCTCCCGGCCATACCTCTGGAAACACCATATATTTT.

The CDR3 protein is CASSPRGDTGELFF. Here the CDR3 DNA reads TGTGCCAGCAGCCCGAGGGGGGACACCGGGGAGCTGTTTTTT. The chain has TRBV9 and TRBJ2-2, with D perhaps being TRBD1 or TRBD2 (6 bases each). Germline-derived CDR1 and CDR2 are SGDLS and YYNGEE. The V and J ends lost 4 bases and 3 bases respectively, with 10 bases between them. This CDR3 is built from 14 residues.

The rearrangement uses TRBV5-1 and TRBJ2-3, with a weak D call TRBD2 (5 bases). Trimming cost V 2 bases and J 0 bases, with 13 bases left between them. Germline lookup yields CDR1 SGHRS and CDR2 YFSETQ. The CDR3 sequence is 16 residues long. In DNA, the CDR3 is TGCGCCAGCAGCTTATCCGGACTTCCTAGCACAGATACGCAGTATTTT. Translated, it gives CASSLSGLPSTDTQYF.

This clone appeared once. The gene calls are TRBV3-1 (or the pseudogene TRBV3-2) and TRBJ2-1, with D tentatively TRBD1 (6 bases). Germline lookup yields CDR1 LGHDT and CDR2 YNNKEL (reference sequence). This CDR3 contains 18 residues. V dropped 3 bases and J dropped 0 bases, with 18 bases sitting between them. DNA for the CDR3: TGTGCCAGCAGCCATCCAAGAAGGTCAGGGGCCTCCTACAATGAGCAGTTCTTC. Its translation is CASSHPRRSGASYNEQFF.

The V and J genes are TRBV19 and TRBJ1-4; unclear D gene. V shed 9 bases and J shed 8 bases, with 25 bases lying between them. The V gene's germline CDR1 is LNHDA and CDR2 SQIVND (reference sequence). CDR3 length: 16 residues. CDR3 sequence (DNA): TGTGCCAGCACCCAATTGCCGCGTCAGAGAAAGGAAAAACTGTTTTTT. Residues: CASTQLPRQRKEKLFF.

DNA of the CDR3: TGTGCCAGCAGTCCCACAGGGGCGAGGCAGCCCCAGCATTTT. This sequence encodes CASSPTGARQPQHF. The chain recombines TRBV27 with TRBJ1-5; 7 bases match TRBD1. The CDR3 runs to 14 residues. The junction had 8 bases not matched to a gene; V was cut back by 5 bases and J by 7 bases. Germline assignment: CDR1 MNHEY and CDR2 SMNVEV (reference sequence).

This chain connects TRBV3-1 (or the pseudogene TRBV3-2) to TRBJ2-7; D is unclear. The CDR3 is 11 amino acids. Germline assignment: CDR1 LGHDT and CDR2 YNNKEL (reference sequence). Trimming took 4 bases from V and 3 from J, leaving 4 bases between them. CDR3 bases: TGTGCCAGCAGCCCCTACTACGAGCAGTACTTC. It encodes CASSPYYEQYF.

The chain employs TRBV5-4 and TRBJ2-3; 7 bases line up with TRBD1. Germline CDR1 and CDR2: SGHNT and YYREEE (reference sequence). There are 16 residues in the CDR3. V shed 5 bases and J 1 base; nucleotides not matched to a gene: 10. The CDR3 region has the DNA TGTGCCAGCAGTAGGGCGGACAGGATACGCACAGATACGCAGTATTTT. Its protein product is CASSRADRIRTDTQYF.

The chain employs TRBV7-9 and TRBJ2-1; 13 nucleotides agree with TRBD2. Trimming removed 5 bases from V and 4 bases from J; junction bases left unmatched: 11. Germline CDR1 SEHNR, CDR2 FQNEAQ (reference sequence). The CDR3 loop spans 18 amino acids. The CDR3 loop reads CASSPPTSGGTIYNEQFF. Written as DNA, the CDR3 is TGTGCCAGCAGCCCTCCGACTAGCGGGGGGACTATTTACAATGAGCAGTTCTTC.

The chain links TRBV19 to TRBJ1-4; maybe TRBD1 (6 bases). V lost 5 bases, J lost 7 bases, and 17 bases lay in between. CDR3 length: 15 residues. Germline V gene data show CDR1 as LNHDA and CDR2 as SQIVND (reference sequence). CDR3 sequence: CASSRQGHPTEKLFF. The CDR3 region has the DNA TGTGCCAGTAGTCGGCAGGGACACCCAACTGAAAAACTGTTTTTT.

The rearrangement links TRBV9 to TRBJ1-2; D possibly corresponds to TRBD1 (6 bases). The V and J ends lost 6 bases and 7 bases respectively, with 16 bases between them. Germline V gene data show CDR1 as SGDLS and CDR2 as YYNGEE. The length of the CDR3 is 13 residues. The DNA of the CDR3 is TGTGCCAGCAATAGAGGCCAGGGGATTGGCTACACCTTC. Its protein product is CASNRGQGIGYTF.

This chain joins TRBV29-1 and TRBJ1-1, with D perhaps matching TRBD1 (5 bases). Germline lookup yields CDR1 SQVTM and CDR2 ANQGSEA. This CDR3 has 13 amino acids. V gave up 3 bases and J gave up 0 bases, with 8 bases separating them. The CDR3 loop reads CSVDRGLNTEAFF. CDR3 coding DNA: TGCAGCGTTGATCGGGGCTTGAACACTGAAGCTTTCTTT.

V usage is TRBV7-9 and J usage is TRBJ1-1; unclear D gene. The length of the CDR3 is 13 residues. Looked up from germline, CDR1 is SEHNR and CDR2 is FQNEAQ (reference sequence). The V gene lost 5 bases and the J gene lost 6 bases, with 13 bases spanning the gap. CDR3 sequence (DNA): TGTGCCAGCAGCCCCCGGGTGGGTGCTGAAGCTTTCTTT. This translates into CASSPRVGAEAFF.

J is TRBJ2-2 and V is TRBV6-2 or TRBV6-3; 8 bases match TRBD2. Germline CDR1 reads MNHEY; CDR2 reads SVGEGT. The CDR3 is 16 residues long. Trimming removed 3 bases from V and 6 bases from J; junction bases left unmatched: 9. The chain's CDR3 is CASSYPSGSIAGELFF. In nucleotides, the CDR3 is TGTGCCAGCAGTTATCCCAGCGGGAGTATCGCCGGGGAGCTGTTTTTT.

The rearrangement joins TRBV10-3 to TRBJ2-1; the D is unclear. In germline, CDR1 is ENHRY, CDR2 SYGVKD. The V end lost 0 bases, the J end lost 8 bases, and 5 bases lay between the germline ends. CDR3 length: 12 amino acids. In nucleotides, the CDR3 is TGTGCCATCAGTGAGTCGTTCCATGAGCAGTTCTTC. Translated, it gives CAISESFHEQFF.

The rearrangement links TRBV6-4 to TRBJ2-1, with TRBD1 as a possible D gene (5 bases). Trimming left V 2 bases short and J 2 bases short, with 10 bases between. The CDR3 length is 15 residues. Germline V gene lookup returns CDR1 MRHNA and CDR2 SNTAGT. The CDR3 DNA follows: TGTGCCAGCAGTGACGGGCAGGGTGCCTACAATGAGCAGTTCTTC. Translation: CASSDGQGAYNEQFF.